This TCR beta chain derives from a study of cytomegalovirus exposure and HLA in healthy donors. Study conclusions and caveats: The classifier reportedly diagnosed cytomegalovirus status with high sensitivity and specificity. There were some public TCRs occurring in many donors, but most TCR sequences were rare.

The CDR3 is 15 residues long. Trimming cost V 0 bases and J 2 bases, with 9 bases left between them. The germline V gene encodes CDR1 LGHNA and CDR2 YSLEER. Profiled with immunoSEQ multiplex PCR; TCRdb holds only in-frame clones, not every one. The sample carries 120,000 or so clones, approximately 89% recorded once. As concerns this clone: The target antigen is unknown.

The donors were members of the validation cohort, which comprised 120 subjects and was separate from the first cohort of 730 or so subjects. The sequencing sample was made of PBMCs. The TCR comes from a woman aged 18 to 35 in good health and CMV-seronegative. This rearrangement joins TRBV4-3 to TRBJ2-3, with D possibly being TRBD1 (5 bases). Written as DNA, the CDR3 is TGCGCCAGCAGCCAAGATTCAGGGTACACAGATACGCAGTATTTT. This translates into CASSQDSGYTDTQYF.